Listed below are T cell receptor beta chains from one sample, sequenced in a study of T cells in Graves' hyperthyroidism and ophthalmopathy. TCRdb re-analysed the multiplex PCR reads in MiXCR, keeping a single row per CDR3 protein. The sample has about 840,000 distinct CDR3 sequences, approximately 40% seen once. Sequences were obtained from blood. These receptor sequences come from a man between 18 and 29 years old with Graves' hyperthyroidism. Both conserved end residues are part of each CDR3. Each record gives: V gene, clone size, J gene, D gene, CDR3 protein, CDR3 DNA. A D gene is named only where the DNA matches it firmly. Size is stated for part of the rows, as once, few or many counts, or as a class when the clone is expanded.

>TRBV20-1|NA|TRBJ2-7|NA
CSARDPDRSSYEQYF
TGCAGTGCTAGAGACCCAGACCGTAGCTCCTACGAGCAGTACTTC
>TRBV7-2|many|TRBJ2-7|NA
CASSFRDGSYEQYF
TGTGCCAGCAGCTTCCGGGACGGTTCCTACGAGCAGTACTTC
>TRBV6-5|many|TRBJ2-5|TRBD1
CARTGTEYF
TGTGCCAGGACCGGGACAGAATACTTC
>TRBV5-1|few|TRBJ2-7|NA
CASSLIVGFEQYF
TGCGCCAGCAGCTTGATAGTAGGGTTCGAGCAGTACTTC
>TRBV29-1|NA|TRBJ2-5|NA
CSVEDLSGSETQYF
TGCAGCGTTGAAGATCTTTCTGGCTCGGAGACCCAGTACTTC
>TRBV11-2|few|TRBJ1-5|NA
CASSLSGFSNQPQHF
TGTGCCAGCAGCTTATCTGGGTTCTCGAATCAGCCCCAGCATTTT
>TRBV11-2|NA|TRBJ1-1|NA
CASSFIQGNEAFF
TGTGCCAGCAGCTTTATTCAGGGGAATGAAGCTTTCTTT
>TRBV13|few|TRBJ2-5|TRBD2
CASRSREWLETQYF
TGTGCCAGCCGGTCGCGGGAGTGGTTGGAGACCCAGTACTTC
>TRBV20-1|NA|TRBJ1-5|NA
CSARTGNDQPQHF
TGCAGTGCCCGAACCGGGAACGATCAGCCCCAGCATTTT
>TRBV6-6|many|TRBJ1-6|NA
CASKQADSPLHF
TGTGCCAGCAAGCAGGCGGACTCACCCCTCCACTTT
>TRBV7-9|NA|TRBJ2-5|NA
CASSLNLGGRRDSQETQYF
TGTGCCAGCAGCCTCAACCTGGGCGGGAGGCGGGACAGCCAAGAGACCCAGTACTTC
>TRBV4-1|NA|TRBJ2-5|TRBD2
CASSQGAGGPGRKTQYF
TGCGCCAGCAGCCAAGGTGCGGGGGGGCCAGGCAGAAAGACCCAGTACTTC
>TRBV6-5|few|TRBJ2-7|NA
CASSEVNSYEQYF
TGTGCCAGCAGTGAGGTCAACTCCTACGAGCAGTACTTC
>TRBV11-3|many|TRBJ1-6|TRBD1
CASSLRTGENSPLHF
TGTGCCAGCAGCTTGCGGACAGGCGAAAATTCACCCCTCCACTTT
>TRBV28|NA|TRBJ1-1|NA
CASSLRWDGHNTEAFF
TGTGCCAGCAGTTTAAGGTGGGACGGCCATAACACTGAAGCTTTCTTT
>TRBV7-9|many|TRBJ1-6|TRBD1
CASSSSSGTGWPPLHF
TGTGCCAGCAGCTCCTCCTCCGGGACAGGGTGGCCACCCCTCCACTTT
>TRBV9|few|TRBJ2-2|TRBD2
CASSPGSGRYTGELFF
TGTGCCAGCAGCCCCGGCAGCGGGAGATACACCGGGGAGCTGTTTTTT
>TRBV29-1|NA|TRBJ2-7|NA
CSVANDEQYF
TGCAGCGTGGCCAACGACGAGCAGTACTTC
>TRBV7-9|NA|TRBJ1-4|TRBD1
CASSRGTGGGEKLFF
TGTGCCAGCAGCCGCGGGACAGGGGGCGGTGAAAAACTGTTTTTT
>TRBV10-3|many|TRBJ2-7|TRBD2
CAIRDRRTSGEYEQYF
TGTGCCATCAGGGACCGGCGGACTAGCGGGGAATACGAGCAGTACTTC
>TRBV7-9|many|TRBJ1-6|NA
CASSSSQGGNSPLHF
TGTGCCAGCAGCTCCTCCCAGGGAGGAAATTCACCCCTCCACTTT
>TRBV25-1|many|TRBJ1-2|NA
CASSEWGGTEGYTF
TGTGCCAGCAGTGAATGGGGAGGTACGGAAGGCTACACCTTC
>TRBV6-5|NA|TRBJ1-6|NA
CASSYQGSYNSPLQF
TGTGCCAGCAGTTATCAGGGCTCCTATAATTCACCCCTCCAATTT
>TRBV7-9|NA|TRBJ2-7|TRBD1
CASSHGQGGSYERYF
TGTGCCAGCAGCCATGGACAGGGCGGCTCCTACGAGCGGTACTTC
>TRBV7-3|few|TRBJ1-2|TRBD1
CASSLRTGRDNGYTF
TGTGCCAGCAGCTTACGGACAGGGAGGGATAATGGCTACACCTTC